These 3 T cell receptor beta chains were sequenced from one sample in a study. TCRdb reanalysed the 5' RACE reads using MiXCR and keeps one entry per CDR3 protein. The data show about 12,000 distinct CDR3 sequences, roughly 51% seen once. Cells sorted as Tregs were CD4+, CD25+ and CD127-/low. The sample comprised tumor-infiltrating Tregs sorted from the breast tumor. The receptors were gathered from a female donor with breast cancer.

The table lists this clonotype with a few counts. The chain employs TRBV5-1 and TRBJ2-1; D is possibly TRBD1 or TRBD2 (6 bases each). The CDR3 runs to 15 residues. The germline V gene encodes CDR1 SGHRS and CDR2 YFSETQ. The ends were cut back, 6 bases at V and 4 bases at J, with 17 bases in the middle. This chain's CDR3 is CASKTVGGLYNEQFF. Written as DNA, the CDR3 is TGCGCCAGCAAGACCGTGGGGGGCCTATACAATGAGCAGTTCTTC.

The chain links TRBV6-5 to TRBJ2-1; 14 bases fit TRBD2. The CDR3 spans 21 residues. Germline V lookup: CDR1 MNHEY, CDR2 SVGAGI. V shed 6 bases, J shed 0 bases, and the junction held 16 bases outside the gene matches. The CDR3 reads CASRYFPGLAGVGDSYNEQFF. The DNA of the CDR3 is TGTGCCAGCAGATATTTCCCGGGACTAGCGGGAGTAGGGGACTCCTACAATGAGCAGTTCTTC.

The chain joins TRBV24-1 to TRBJ1-5; D ambiguous. Germline lookup yields CDR1 KGHDR and CDR2 SFDVKD. Deletions cut 6 bases from V and 6 bases from J, with 11 bases between. This CDR3 region has 13 residues. CDR3 sequence: CATSSGFGQPQHF. The CDR3 bases are TGTGCCACCAGTTCGGGATTTGGTCAGCCCCAGCATTTT.